This TCR beta chain was sequenced during a study of CD8+ T cells in alopecia areata. Study-wide points: Patients shared TCRs less clearly than mice did, possibly for HLA-related reasons. Sequences from scalp samples also cover resident alphabeta T cells of normal skin.

Reverse transcription of extracted RNA yielded cDNA, which provided the sequencing template. The repertoire was sequenced with immunoSEQ multiplex PCR; TCRdb's copy has only in-frame clones and lacks some. The sample has about 23,000 clones; roughly half are singletons. This clone was detected only a few times. The antigen is unknown. With V trimmed by 2 bases and J by 1 base, 2 bases remained unmatched. This CDR3 comprises 14 residues. Germline loops: CDR1 SEHNR, CDR2 FQNEAQ (reference sequence). It was from alopecia areata patients that lesional scalp punch biopsies and peripheral blood were collected. Sorting of PBMCs yielded the CD4+ and CD8+ T cells.

The sequencing input was NKG2D-high CD8+ T cells sorted from blood. This receptor was taken from a human donor with alopecia areata. The chain recombines TRBV7-9 with TRBJ2-7; 7 nucleotides line up with TRBD1. DNA of the CDR3: TGTGCCAGCAGCTTAAGGGGGCCTTCCTACGAGCAGTACTTC. Its protein is CASSLRGPSYEQYF.